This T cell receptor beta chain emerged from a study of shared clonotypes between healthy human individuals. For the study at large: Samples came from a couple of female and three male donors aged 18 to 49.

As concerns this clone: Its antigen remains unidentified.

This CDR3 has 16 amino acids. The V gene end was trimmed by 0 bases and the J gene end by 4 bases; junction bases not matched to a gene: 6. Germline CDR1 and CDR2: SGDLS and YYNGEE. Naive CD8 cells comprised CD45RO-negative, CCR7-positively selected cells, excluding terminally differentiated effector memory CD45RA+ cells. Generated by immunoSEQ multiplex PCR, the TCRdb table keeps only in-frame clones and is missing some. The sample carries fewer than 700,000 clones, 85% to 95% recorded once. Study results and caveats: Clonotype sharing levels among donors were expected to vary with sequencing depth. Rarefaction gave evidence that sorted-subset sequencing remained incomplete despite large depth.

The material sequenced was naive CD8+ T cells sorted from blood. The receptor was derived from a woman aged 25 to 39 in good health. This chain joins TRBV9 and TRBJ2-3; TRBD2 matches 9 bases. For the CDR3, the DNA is TGTGCCAGCAGCGTAGAGGATAGCGGGAGTCCAGATACGCAGTATTTT. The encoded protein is CASSVEDSGSPDTQYF.